This T cell receptor (beta chain) originates from a study of regulatory T cells in long-lasting Graves disease. Study-level points and caveats: Persistent Graves' patients had lower TCR diversity than newly diagnosed ones.

Time point described: newly diagnosed GD, antithyroid drugs for less than 3 months. PBMCs provided the RNA from which the TCR library was made. Points on this clonotype: Its matching antigen is unknown.

Assembly of TCR beta libraries relied on iRepertoire HTBI primers together with Arm-PCR of CDR3 regions. MiXCR was run by TCRdb on the multiplex PCR reads, yielding one entry per CDR3 protein. The sample records 200,000 to 250,000 distinct CDR3 sequences, around 19% being singletons. Germline V gene data show CDR1 as KGHDR and CDR2 as SFDVKD. The CDR3 spans 15 residues. Trimming took off 7 bases at V and 7 bases at J, with 22 bases between the two ends. These sequences were also reported in another study, on T cells in Graves' hyperthyroidism and ophthalmopathy. That report notes: Calling Graves' hyperthyroidism stable meant ophthalmopathy did not progress within 18 months. Primed by the HTBI set, a first-round RT-PCR was run on the TCR CDR3.

Material: peripheral blood mononuclear cells (PBMCs), obtained at new diagnosis, from a patient treated with antithyroid drugs. This rearrangement joins TRBV24-1 to TRBJ2-7; D is uncertain. This receptor was identified in a woman in her thirties with Graves disease. The CDR3 loop is CATSDDFWQPGEQYF. CDR3 in DNA: TGTGCCACCAGCGATGATTTCTGGCAGCCCGGTGAGCAGTACTTC.